The clone carrying this T cell receptor beta chain appeared a few times. What it recognizes is unknown. Trimming cost V 0 bases and J 9 bases; bases outside gene matches: 13. The CDR3 totals 17 residues. Germline V CDR1 and CDR2: DFQATT, SNEGSKA (reference sequence). With a J-beta primer mix and a sample-barcoded 5' primer, a second PCR ran about 7 to 11 cycles. TCRdb reprocessed the 5' RACE reads via MiXCR and lists one record per CDR3 protein. The top ten hold about 10% of the sample, which has some 1.6 million distinct CDR3 sequences, about 31% seen once. The data are from a study of blood T cells in healthy people across ages. General study findings and limits: Since the PBMCs were unsorted, naive and antigen-experienced cells could not be conclusively compared. Older age coincided with a roughly linear decline in TCR beta diversity per million T cells. Donor CMV status, an unknown factor, possibly confounded changes in expanded clonotypes.

The donors, aged about 6 to 100, were healthy Caucasians from Russia. The chain joins TRBV20-1 to TRBJ2-1, with 11 nucleotides matching TRBD2. The source material was blood. This sequence originates from a woman aged 30 to 39 in good health. CDR3 amino acids: CSARDPSGTSGLGEQFF. DNA of the CDR3: TGCAGTGCTAGAGATCCCTCCGGGACTAGCGGACTAGGTGAGCAGTTCTTC.